Presented here are 16 T cell receptor beta chains from one specimen sequenced in a study of blood T cell repertoires in COVID-19. Profiled with immunoSEQ multiplex PCR; TCRdb holds only in-frame clones, not every one. The table shows about 240,000 clones, with about 73% occurring only once. The sequencing input was peripheral blood. The receptors were sampled from an elderly woman with acute or convalescent COVID-19.

This chain uses TRBV12-5 with TRBJ1-5; D perhaps matches TRBD1 (6 bases). V lost 3 bases, J lost 3 bases, and 9 bases lay in between. The CDR3 has 14 residues. Per the germline V gene, CDR1 is LGHNT and CDR2 is FRNRAP. The CDR3 coding sequence is TGTGCTAGTGGTTTTTGGGGGCACAATCAGCCCCAGCATTTT. The encoded protein is CASGFWGHNQPQHF.

The gene calls are TRBV19 and TRBJ1-6; D is possibly TRBD1 (5 bases). Trimming shortened V by 7 bases and J by 2 bases, and 9 bases separated the two germline ends. The V gene's germline CDR1 is LNHDA and CDR2 SQIVND (reference sequence). CDR3 length equals 14 residues. CDR3 nucleotide sequence: TGTGCCAGTACCCGGACAACCTATAATTCACCCCTCCACTTT. Its protein is CASTRTTYNSPLHF.

The chain employs TRBV28 and TRBJ1-6, with TRBD1 identical over 7 bases. The ends lost 6 bases at V and 7 bases at J; junction bases unmatched: 15. Germline CDR1 reads MDHEN; CDR2 reads SYDVKM. The CDR3 contains 17 residues. CDR3 nucleotide sequence: TGTGCCAGCAGACTCCGGACAGGAGTTAACACAAATTCACCCCTCCACTTT. Its translation: CASRLRTGVNTNSPLHF.

The chain links TRBV24-1 to TRBJ2-1; 10 bases line up with TRBD2. The germline V gene encodes CDR1 KGHDR and CDR2 SFDVKD. The CDR3 is 17 amino acids. V dropped 6 bases and J dropped 0; count of bases not matched to a gene: 7. CDR3 sequence (DNA): TGTGCCACCAGTCTACTAGCGGGGCCGCCCTCCTACAATGAGCAGTTCTTC. Residues: CATSLLAGPPSYNEQFF.

As concerns this clone: Other DNA sequences in the same sample also yield this CDR3. The gene calls are TRBV18 and TRBJ2-3; 11 positions agree with TRBD2. From germline, CDR1 is KGHSH and CDR2 LQKENI. The CDR3 covers 17 residues. Unmatched junction bases numbered 6, after V lost 0 bases and J lost 4 bases. CDR3 DNA sequence: TGTGCCAGCTCACCACCGCTCGGGACTAGCGGCGCAGATACGCAGTATTTT. As protein: CASSPPLGTSGADTQYF.

This clone was observed a few times. The rearrangement joins TRBV4-3 to TRBJ1-3, with a tentative D call TRBD1 (6 bases). The CDR3 is made up of 18 amino acids. The germline V gene has CDR1 LGHNA and CDR2 YSLEER. V lost 0 bases and J 0 bases, leaving 15 bases between the germline ends. The CDR3 region has the DNA TGCGCCAGCAGCCAAGAATTAACAGGGCTGAGCTCTGGAAACACCATATATTTT. It encodes CASSQELTGLSSGNTIYF.

Comments on this clone: This specimen includes other DNA sequences encoding the same CDR3. The chain employs TRBV3-1 (or the pseudogene TRBV3-2) and TRBJ2-1, with D maybe TRBD2 (6 bases). The V end lost 5 bases, the J end lost 10 bases, and 12 bases lay between the germline ends. The CDR3 is 12 amino acids. CDR1 and CDR2 (germline): LGHDT, YNNKEL (reference sequence). The CDR3 bases are TGTGCCAGCAGCTTCGGGGGAGGAGAGCAGTTCTTC. The encoded protein is CASSFGGGEQFF.

This chain joins TRBV6-6 and TRBJ1-5; tentatively, D is TRBD1 (6 bases). The CDR3 is 15 amino acids. The germline gives CDR1 MNHNY, CDR2 SVGAGI (reference sequence). Between the trimmed V and J ends, which lost 5 bases and 5 bases, there was a span of 16 bases. For the CDR3, the DNA is TGTGCCAGCAGTCGCCGGGACACCAAGGATCAGCCCCAGCATTTT. Amino acids: CASSRRDTKDQPQHF.

V is TRBV6-5 and J is TRBJ1-1; tentative D call: TRBD1 (5 bases). This CDR3 has 13 amino acids. Trimming took 8 bases from V and 3 from J, leaving 13 bases between them. Germline V gives CDR1 MNHEY, CDR2 SVGAGI. CDR3 region: CASRTGADTEAFF. In DNA form, the CDR3 reads TGTGCCAGCCGAACTGGGGCTGACACTGAAGCTTTCTTT.

This clone was picked up a small number of times. The chain employs TRBV6-1 and TRBJ2-5; 11 positions match TRBD1. V dropped 0 bases and J dropped 1; count of bases not matched to a gene: 7. Germline CDR1 MNHNS, CDR2 SASEGT. The CDR3 extends over 18 amino acids. This chain's CDR3 is CASSEAGRDRGFQETQYF. Written as DNA, the CDR3 is TGTGCCAGCAGTGAAGCGGGGCGGGACAGGGGGTTCCAAGAGACCCAGTACTTC.

The rearrangement uses TRBV19 and TRBJ1-2; D unclear. With 10 bases removed from V and 7 bases from J, the gap between germline ends came to 25 bases. In germline, CDR1 is LNHDA, CDR2 SQIVND (reference sequence). The CDR3 spans 15 residues. The CDR3 DNA sequence: TGTGCCACTCACAGAGAGACCGAAGGATATGGTGGCTACACCTTC. Translated: CATHRETEGYGGYTF.

The chain uses TRBV5-1 and TRBJ1-2; the match to TRBD1 covers 11 bases. V trimming: 3 bases; J trimming: 6 bases; junction bases outside the gene matches: 4. The CDR3 length is 14 residues. Germline V lookup: CDR1 SGHRS, CDR2 YFSETQ. The CDR3 region has the DNA TGCGCCAGCAGCTGGCCGGGACAGGGGGATGGCTACACCTTC. Its translation: CASSWPGQGDGYTF.

The gene calls are TRBV6-1 and TRBJ2-3; weak D call: TRBD1 (5 bases). V lost 1 base to trimming and J lost 3 bases, with 14 bases between them. The CDR3 is 16 residues long. Looked up from germline, CDR1 is MNHNS and CDR2 is SASEGT. CDR3 in DNA: TGTGCCAGCAGTGAAGTCCCAGGGAAAGTAACAGATACGCAGTATTTT. It codes for CASSEVPGKVTDTQYF.

This chain links TRBV7-2 with TRBJ1-2, with 9 bases aligning to TRBD1. This CDR3 has 17 amino acids. After removal of 1 base from V and 3 bases from J, the junction contained 9 bases not matched to a gene. CDR1 is SGHTA, CDR2 FQGNSA, per germline. The CDR3 bases are TGTGCCAGCAGCTTAGGCGGGACAGGGACTTCTGACTATGGCTACACCTTC. Its protein product is CASSLGGTGTSDYGYTF.

The chain employs TRBV7-9 and TRBJ1-1; the D is unclear. V lost 5 bases to trimming and J lost 10 bases, with 17 bases between them. The CDR3 spans 13 residues. Germline-derived CDR1 and CDR2 are SEHNR and FQNEAQ (reference sequence). The CDR3 loop reads CASSPPYPAGAFF. In DNA, the CDR3 is TGTGCCAGCAGCCCGCCATATCCAGCGGGAGCTTTCTTT. The variable domain in full, completed from reference TRBV7-9 and TRBJ1-1, reads DTGVSQNPRHKITKRGQNVTFRCDPISEHNRLYWYRQTLGQGPEFLTYFQNEAQLEKSRLLSDRFSAERPKGSFSTLEIQRTEQGDSAMYLCASSPPYPAGAFFGQGTRLTVV.

The chain uses TRBV30 and TRBJ1-1, with 7 bases lining up with TRBD1. This CDR3 is 14 amino acids long. The germline V gene encodes CDR1 GTSNPN and CDR2 SVGIG (reference sequence). With V trimmed by 2 bases and J by 4 bases, 7 bases remained unmatched. CDR3 nucleotide sequence: TGTGCCTGGAGTCTCAGTTCAGGGGGCACTGAAGCTTTCTTT. As protein: CAWSLSSGGTEAFF.